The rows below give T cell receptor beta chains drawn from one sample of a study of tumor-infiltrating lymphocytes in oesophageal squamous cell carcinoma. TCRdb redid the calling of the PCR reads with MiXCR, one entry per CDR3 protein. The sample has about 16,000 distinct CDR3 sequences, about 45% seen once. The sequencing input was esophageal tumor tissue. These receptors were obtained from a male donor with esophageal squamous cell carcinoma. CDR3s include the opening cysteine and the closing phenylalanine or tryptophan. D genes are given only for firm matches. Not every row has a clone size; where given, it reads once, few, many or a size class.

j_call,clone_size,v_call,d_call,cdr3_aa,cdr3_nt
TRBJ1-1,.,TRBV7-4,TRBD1,CASSSGTAQIVEGAFF,TGTGCCAGCAGCTCCGGGACAGCACAGATCGTTGAAGGAGCTTTCTTT
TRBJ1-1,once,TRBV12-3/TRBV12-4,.,CASSPGNTEAFF,TGTGCCAGCAGTCCCGGGAACACTGAAGCTTTCTTT
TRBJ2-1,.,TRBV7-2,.,CASSLVSLEQFF,TGTGCCAGCAGCTTAGTCTCTCTTGAGCAGTTCTTC
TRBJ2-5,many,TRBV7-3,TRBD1,CASSLTGQGPWETQYF,TGTGCCAGCAGCTTAACGGGACAGGGGCCTTGGGAGACCCAGTACTTC
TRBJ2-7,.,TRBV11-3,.,CASSSWLGVDTQYF,TGTGCCAGCAGTTCCTGGCTAGGGGTGGATACGCAGTACTTC
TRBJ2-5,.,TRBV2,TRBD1,CASRLGTGGETQYF,TGTGCCAGCAGGCTCGGGACAGGGGGGGAGACCCAGTACTTC
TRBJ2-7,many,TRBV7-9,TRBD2,CASSLQVSGNYEQYF,TGTGCCAGCAGCTTACAGGTTAGCGGGAACTACGAGCAGTACTTC
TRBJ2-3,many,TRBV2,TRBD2,CASTVLAGDRQYF,TGTGCCAGCACTGTTCTAGCGGGGGACCGGCAGTATTTT
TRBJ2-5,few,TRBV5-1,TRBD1,CASSWGTVQETQYF,TGCGCCAGCAGCTGGGGGACAGTGCAAGAGACCCAGTACTTC
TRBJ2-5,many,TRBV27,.,CASSPLDGWETQYF,TGTGCCAGCAGTCCCTTAGACGGCTGGGAGACCCAGTACTTC
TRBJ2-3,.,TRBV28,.,CASSRQPTDTQYF,TGTGCCAGCAGTCGACAGCCCACAGATACGCAGTATTTT
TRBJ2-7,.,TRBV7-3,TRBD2,CASILGREKVGEQYF,TGTGCCAGCATCCTAGGGCGGGAGAAGGTTGGCGAGCAGTACTTC
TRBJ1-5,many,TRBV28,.,CASLRGNQPQHF,TGTGCCAGTCTTAGGGGCAATCAGCCCCAGCATTTT
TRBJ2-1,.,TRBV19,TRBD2,CASSTRLARYEQFF,TGTGCCAGTAGTACTAGACTAGCCCGATATGAGCAGTTCTTC
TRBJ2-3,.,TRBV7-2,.,CASSLGTDTQYF,TGTGCCAGCAGCTTGGGCACAGATACGCAGTATTTT
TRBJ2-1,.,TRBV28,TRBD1,CASSLWGTGQFF,TGTGCCAGCAGTTTGTGGGGGACAGGGCAGTTCTTC
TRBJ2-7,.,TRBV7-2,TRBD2,CASSGYGTRGIEQYF,TGTGCCAGCAGCGGTTACGGGACTAGAGGCATAGAGCAGTACTTC